Listed here are 29 T cell receptor beta chains from one sample, sequenced in a study of T cell repertoires in cytomegalovirus infection. These receptors are not linked to any known antigen. Each CDR3 protein gets one entry after TCRdb re-called the reads with MiXCR. The sample records roughly 7,600 distinct CDR3 sequences, around 47% being singletons. The sequenced sample was PBMCs, sequenced either directly or after in vitro stimulation (not recorded which). These receptor sequences come from a human donor in good health (CMV status not recorded). Some clones in this sample may be carry-over from other donors' samples.

This clonotype was recorded at least ten times. The chain uses TRBV6-1 and TRBJ2-3; 7 bases match TRBD2. V was clipped by 11 bases and J by 1 base; unmatched bases: 12. The CDR3 consists of 15 residues. CDR1 and CDR2 (germline): MNHNS, SASEGT. DNA of the CDR3: TGTGCCCTAACCCCCCGGGGGGACGGCACAGATACGCAGTATTTT. Residues: CALTPRGDGTDTQYF.

To note about this clonotype: At one end, the junction sequence differs from germline, possibly due to a read error. The chain couples TRBV12-5 to TRBJ2-1; a possible D gene is TRBD2 (6 bases). Germline CDR1 reads LGHNT; CDR2 reads FRNRAP. The CDR3 covers 19 residues. CDR3 DNA: TGTGCTAGTGTTTTGGTAGCGGTAATAGGTTCCGTCCCCTACAATGAGCAGTTCTTC. It yields the protein CASVLVAVIGSVPYNEQFF.

This clonotype was recorded a few times. V is TRBV7-3 and J is TRBJ2-1, with 13 nucleotides matching TRBD2. CDR1 and CDR2 (germline): SGHTA, FQGTGA. V lost 4 bases and J lost 10; bases outside the gene matches: 4. The length of the CDR3 is 14 residues. CDR3 DNA sequence: TGTGCCAGCAGCTCCGGACTAGCGGGAGACGAGCAGTTCTTC. Translation gives CASSSGLAGDEQFF.

The chain uses TRBV12-3 or TRBV12-4 and TRBJ2-6; the D is unclear. V was pared by 2 bases and J by 4 bases, with 9 bases between. This CDR3 spans 15 amino acids. The CDR3 here is CASSLTLGGANVLTF. CDR3 sequence (DNA): TGTGCCAGCAGTTTAACCCTCGGGGGGGCCAACGTCCTGACTTTC.

The J gene is TRBJ2-1, the V gene TRBV20-1; 11 bases are shared with TRBD1. This CDR3 spans 21 amino acids. V gave up 0 bases and J gave up 3 bases; unmatched junction bases: 19. Germline V gives CDR1 DFQATT, CDR2 SNEGSKA (reference sequence). Here the CDR3 reads CSARDRSGTGGKTIGYNEQFF. The DNA for the CDR3 is TGCAGTGCTAGAGACAGATCCGGGACAGGGGGGAAAACTATAGGCTACAATGAGCAGTTCTTC.

The rearrangement joins TRBV6-5 to TRBJ1-5; maybe TRBD1 (6 bases). CDR3 length: 15 amino acids. Germline V CDR1 and CDR2: MNHEY, SVGAGI. Here the CDR3 reads CSTVLRQGTKQPQHF. In DNA, the CDR3 is TGTTCCACAGTCCTCCGCCAGGGGACCAAGCAGCCCCAGCATTTT.

This clonotype showed up many times. The chain couples TRBV3-1 to TRBJ2-5, with 8 positions matching TRBD2. The CDR3 totals 15 residues. With 3 bases clipped from V and 5 bases from J, the junction kept 8 bases outside the gene matches. Germline values: CDR1 LGHDT, CDR2 YNNKEL (reference sequence). In DNA, the CDR3 is TGTGCCAGCAGCCACGCACTAGCGGAAGGGGAGACCCAGTACTTC. Protein: CASSHALAEGETQYF.

This clonotype was counted only a few times. The V and J genes are TRBV19 and TRBJ1-5, with D perhaps TRBD1 (5 bases). The CDR3 is 15 amino acids. Germline lookup yields CDR1 LNHDA and CDR2 SQIVND (reference sequence). The germline V and J ends were trimmed by 0 bases and 10 bases, with 16 bases remaining between them. CDR3 protein: CASSIDRDGLKPQHF. The CDR3 DNA is TGTGCCAGTAGTATAGATCGGGACGGATTAAAACCCCAGCATTTT. Full variable domain (rest looked up from reference TRBV19 and TRBJ1-5): DGGITQSPKYLFRKEGQNVTLSCEQNLNHDAMYWYRQDPGQGLRLIYYSQIVNDFQKGDIAEGYSVSREKKESFPLTVTSAQKNPTAFYLCASSIDRDGLKPQHFGDGTRLSIL.

Concerning this clonotype itself: At one end, the junction sequence differs from germline, possibly due to a read error. The chain has TRBV7-2 and TRBJ2-1, with TRBD2 matching 7 bases. Germline loops: CDR1 SGHTA, CDR2 FQGNSA. CDR3 length equals 14 residues. For the CDR3, the DNA is TGCGCCAGCAGCCCGGCGGGAGTACGGAATGTGCAGTTCTTC. It yields the protein CASSPAGVRNVQFF.

At least ten counts were recorded for this clonotype. The gene calls are TRBV12-3 or TRBV12-4 and TRBJ1-5, with D possibly TRBD1 on 5 matching bases. With 3 bases removed from V and 6 bases from J, the gap between germline ends came to 12 bases. The CDR3 runs to 14 residues. CDR3 sequence (DNA): TGTGCCAGCAGTTTTGGGGGGAGTTTTCAGCCCCAGCATTTT. Protein: CASSFGGSFQPQHF.

In this sample, this clonotype turned up once. The V call is TRBV28, the J call TRBJ1-5, with D possibly TRBD1 on 5 matching bases. V was pared by 9 bases and J by 4 bases, with 13 bases between. Germline CDR1 is MDHEN and CDR2 is SYDVKM. CDR3 length: 13 residues. The DNA for the CDR3 is TGTGCCAGTCAGCTACGGGGGAATCAGCCCCAGCATTTT. Translated, it gives CASQLRGNQPQHF.

This clonotype was counted ten times or more. V gene TRBV7-8 combines with J gene TRBJ2-4; 11 bases are shared with TRBD2. The CDR3 totals 18 residues. V dropped 2 bases and J dropped 0; count of bases not matched to a gene: 6. CDR1 SGHVS and CDR2 FQNEAQ come from the germline V gene. CDR3 in amino acids: CASSLTGTSGLAKNIQYF. DNA for the CDR3: TGTGCCAGCAGCTTAACCGGGACTAGCGGATTAGCCAAAAACATTCAGTACTTC.

This clonotype came up once. The chain combines TRBV7-9 with TRBJ1-1, with D unclear. V was trimmed by 4 bases and J by 11 bases, leaving 17 bases between them. The CDR3 loop spans 13 amino acids. Looked up from germline, CDR1 is SEHNR and CDR2 is FQNEAQ (reference sequence). In DNA form, the CDR3 reads TGTGCCAGCAGCTCCAAGGGTCCAGGCGAGGCTTTCTTT. The encoded protein is CASSSKGPGEAFF.

The chain links TRBV7-9 to TRBJ2-1; D might be TRBD1 (6 bases). Germline values: CDR1 SEHNR, CDR2 FQNEAQ (reference sequence). With 5 bases removed from V and 6 bases from J, the gap between germline ends came to 8 bases. The CDR3 extends over 12 amino acids. The CDR3, as DNA: TGTGCCAGCAGCCCGACAGGCAATGAGCAGTTCTTC. This encodes CASSPTGNEQFF.

This clonotype was found many times. CDR3: CASSGERTPRKYF. The CDR3 nucleotides are TGTGCCAGCAGTGGGGAAAGGACACCGAGAAAGTACTTC. V gene TRBV2 combines with J gene TRBJ2-7; tentative D call: TRBD1 (5 bases). This CDR3 region has 13 residues. Germline lookup yields CDR1 SNHLY and CDR2 FYNNEI. With 4 bases removed from V and 11 bases from J, the gap between germline ends came to 18 bases.

This clonotype was found many times. The V gene is TRBV6-6, the J gene TRBJ2-3; 8 bases agree with TRBD2. The CDR3 is 18 amino acids. V gave up 0 bases and J gave up 2 bases; unmatched junction bases: 10. CDR1 and CDR2 from the germline V gene are MNHNY and SVGAGI (reference sequence). The CDR3 coding sequence is TGTGCCAGCAGTTACTCGATGGCTAGCGGGCACTACACAGATACGCAGTATTTT. Its protein is CASSYSMASGHYTDTQYF.

The CDR3 DNA is TGTGCCAGCAGTTTATTGGAGGGGGCGCCTGGCTACACCTTC. This sequence encodes CASSLLEGAPGYTF. The rearrangement joins TRBV27 to TRBJ1-2, with TRBD1 matching 7 bases. V lost 1 base, J lost 7 bases, and 6 bases stayed unmatched. Germline CDR1 MNHEY, CDR2 SMNVEV (reference sequence). The CDR3 runs 14 residues.

This clonotype has a count of ten or more. This chain uses TRBV7-6 with TRBJ2-7; D assignment may be TRBD1 or TRBD2 (7 bases each). The V gene lost 5 bases and the J gene lost 4 bases, with 15 bases spanning the gap. The CDR3 has 14 residues. The germline CDR1 and CDR2 sequences are SGHVS and FNYEAQ. CDR3 region: CASSPWEGAYEQYF. CDR3 nucleotide sequence: TGTGCCAGCAGCCCTTGGGAGGGGGCATACGAGCAGTACTTC.

This clonotype was seen more than once but under ten times. The chain carries TRBV7-9 and TRBJ2-1, with a possible D match to TRBD1 (6 bases). V was cut by 2 bases and J by 3 bases, with 11 bases left in between. The CDR3 has 15 amino acids. The germline V gene has CDR1 SEHNR and CDR2 FQNEAQ (reference sequence). CDR3 coding DNA: TGTGCCAGCAGCTTACGGACAGAGGTCTACAATGAGCAGTTCTTC. Translation: CASSLRTEVYNEQFF.

As concerns this clonotype: The CDR3 ends on some other residue instead of the conserved phenylalanine or tryptophan, so this is likely a read error. It is unclear where the CDR3 begins or ends on the DNA, so no DNA is shown, and the CDR3 is as TCRdb lists it. This chain links TRBV7-2 with TRBJ2-2; TRBD2, as called in the table, went unchecked against the DNA. Germline values: CDR1 SGHTA, CDR2 FQGNSA. 15 amino acids form the CDR3, both terminal residues included. The CDR3 protein is CDSSPAGGRVGELFV.

This clonotype was seen a handful of times. The rearrangement joins TRBV10-3 to TRBJ2-1; 8 bases align to TRBD1. Germline assignment: CDR1 ENHRY and CDR2 SYGVKD. J gave up 4 bases and V 0 bases, and 11 bases lay outside the gene matches. The CDR3 extends over 18 amino acids. The CDR3 bases are TGTGCCATCAGTGAGTCTGGTTTGGTGGGACAGGTTTACAATGAGCAGTTCTTC. It is translated as CAISESGLVGQVYNEQFF.

The chain uses TRBV20-1 and TRBJ1-3; 7 positions agree with TRBD1. J gave up 0 bases and V 3 bases, and 2 bases lay outside the gene matches. The CDR3 consists of 14 residues. Germline CDR1 reads DFQATT; CDR2 reads SNEGSKA (reference sequence). The CDR3 loop is CSARDRYSGNTIYF. The CDR3 DNA sequence: TGCAGTGCTAGGGACAGGTACTCTGGAAACACCATATATTTT.

Here the CDR3 DNA reads TGTGCCATCAGTGACGAGGAACCGGGACAGGGTAACTATGGCTACACCTTC. It specifies CAISDEEPGQGNYGYTF. This chain joins TRBV10-3 and TRBJ1-2; TRBD1 matches 9 bases. Germline CDR1 reads ENHRY; CDR2 reads SYGVKD. V was pared by 3 bases and J by 1 base, with 9 bases of the junction left unmatched. CDR3 length: 17 amino acids.

The chain is built from TRBV7-9 and TRBJ1-1; TRBD1 is a possible D gene (6 bases). Trimming took off 5 bases at V and 6 bases at J, with 40 bases between the two ends. The CDR3 extends over 22 amino acids. Germline V gene data show CDR1 as SEHNR and CDR2 as FQNEAQ (reference sequence). The CDR3: CASSHPFSVEGVDPLLNSEAFF. In nucleotides, the CDR3 is TGTGCCAGCAGCCACCCCTTCTCGGTGGAGGGGGTTGATCCCCTTCTTAATTCTGAAGCTTTCTTT.

This clonotype was recorded a few times. The rearrangement joins TRBV3-1 to TRBJ1-1; D is ambiguous. The CDR3 is 13 residues long. V was cut by 3 bases and J by 6 bases, with 11 bases left in between. In germline, CDR1 is LGHDT, CDR2 YNNKEL (reference sequence). The chain's CDR3 is CASSQGMEAEAFF. The CDR3 nucleotides read TGTGCCAGCAGCCAGGGGATGGAGGCTGAAGCTTTCTTT.

This chain joins TRBV3-1 and TRBJ2-1; D is possibly TRBD2 (6 bases). This CDR3 comprises 14 residues. Per germline, CDR1 LGHDT and CDR2 YNNKEL (reference sequence). The V gene lost 7 bases and the J gene lost 3 bases, with 13 bases spanning the gap. The CDR3 region has the DNA TGTGCCAGCACCCGGGGGAGTTTCTACAATGAGCAGTTCTTC. This encodes CASTRGSFYNEQFF.

This clonotype has only a few counts. The rearrangement uses TRBV4-1 and TRBJ1-4; perhaps TRBD1 as D (6 bases). The germline gives CDR1 MGHRA, CDR2 YSYEKL. The V end lost 1 base, the J end lost 0 bases, and 15 bases lay between the germline ends. The length of the CDR3 is 18 residues. This CDR3 is CASSQALSGAATNEKLFF. The CDR3, as DNA: TGCGCCAGCAGCCAAGCTCTATCAGGGGCCGCAACTAATGAAAAACTGTTTTTT.

This clonotype was observed at least ten times. The genes are TRBV7-9 and TRBJ2-7, with D maybe TRBD1 (6 bases). This CDR3 region has 15 residues. Trimming shortened V by 1 base and J by 5 bases, and 15 bases separated the two germline ends. Looked up from germline, CDR1 is SEHNR and CDR2 is FQNEAQ (reference sequence). CDR3 sequence reads: CASSLEVTGQDEQYF. The CDR3 DNA is TGTGCCAGCAGCTTAGAGGTAACAGGGCAAGACGAGCAGTACTTC.

At least ten counts were recorded for this clonotype. The chain employs TRBV18 and TRBJ1-1; D is perhaps TRBD1 (6 bases). CDR1 is KGHSH and CDR2 is LQKENI in the germline V gene. V was pared by 3 bases and J by 2 bases, with 13 bases between. The CDR3 runs to 15 residues. The CDR3 DNA reads as TGTGCCAGCTCACCCATACAGGGTAGTAACACTGAAGCTTTCTTT. Its protein product is CASSPIQGSNTEAFF.